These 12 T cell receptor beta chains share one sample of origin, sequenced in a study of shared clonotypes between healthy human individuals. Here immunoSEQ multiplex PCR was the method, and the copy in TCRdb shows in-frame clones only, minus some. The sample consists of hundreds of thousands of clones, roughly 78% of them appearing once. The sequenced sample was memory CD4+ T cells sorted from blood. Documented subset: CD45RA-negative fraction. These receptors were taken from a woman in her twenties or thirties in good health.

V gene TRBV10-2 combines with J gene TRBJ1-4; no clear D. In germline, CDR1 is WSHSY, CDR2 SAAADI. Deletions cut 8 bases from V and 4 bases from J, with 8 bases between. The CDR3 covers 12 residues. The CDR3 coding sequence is TGCGCCAGCCGGACGGTTAATGAAAAACTGTTTTTT. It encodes CASRTVNEKLFF.

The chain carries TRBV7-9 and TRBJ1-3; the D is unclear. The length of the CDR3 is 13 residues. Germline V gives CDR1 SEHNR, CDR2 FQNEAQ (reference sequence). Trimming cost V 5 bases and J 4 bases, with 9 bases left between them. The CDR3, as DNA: TGTGCCAGCAGCATGACGGTCGGAAACACCATATATTTT. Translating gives CASSMTVGNTIYF. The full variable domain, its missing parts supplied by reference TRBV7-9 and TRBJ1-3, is DTGVSQNPRHKITKRGQNVTFRCDPISEHNRLYWYRQTLGQGPEFLTYFQNEAQLEKSRLLSDRFSAERPKGSFSTLEIQRTEQGDSAMYLCASSMTVGNTIYFGEGSWLTVV.

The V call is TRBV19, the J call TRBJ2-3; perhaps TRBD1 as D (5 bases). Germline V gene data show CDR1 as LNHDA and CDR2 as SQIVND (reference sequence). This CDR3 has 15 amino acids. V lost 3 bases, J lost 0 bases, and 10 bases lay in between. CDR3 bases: TGTGCCAGTAGTATCGGGCAGGGAAGCACAGATACGCAGTATTTT. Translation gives CASSIGQGSTDTQYF.

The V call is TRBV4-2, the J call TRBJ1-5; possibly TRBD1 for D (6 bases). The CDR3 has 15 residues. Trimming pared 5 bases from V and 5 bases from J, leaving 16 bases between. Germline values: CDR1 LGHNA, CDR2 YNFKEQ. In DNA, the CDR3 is TGTGCCAGCAGCACGCACAACAGGGATGATCAGCCCCAGCATTTT. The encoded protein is CASSTHNRDDQPQHF.

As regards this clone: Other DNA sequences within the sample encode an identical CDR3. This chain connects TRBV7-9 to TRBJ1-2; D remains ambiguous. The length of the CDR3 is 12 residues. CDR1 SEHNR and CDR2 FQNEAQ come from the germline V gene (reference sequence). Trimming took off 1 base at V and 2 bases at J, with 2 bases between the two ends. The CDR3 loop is CASSLENYGYTF. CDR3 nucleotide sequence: TGTGCCAGCAGCTTAGAAAACTATGGCTACACCTTC.

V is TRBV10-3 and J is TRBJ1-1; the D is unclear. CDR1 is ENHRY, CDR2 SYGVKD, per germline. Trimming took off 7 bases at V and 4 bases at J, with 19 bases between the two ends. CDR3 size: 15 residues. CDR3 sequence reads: CAIMVGVSPGTEAFF. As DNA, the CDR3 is TGTGCCATCATGGTGGGAGTCAGTCCAGGCACTGAAGCTTTCTTT.

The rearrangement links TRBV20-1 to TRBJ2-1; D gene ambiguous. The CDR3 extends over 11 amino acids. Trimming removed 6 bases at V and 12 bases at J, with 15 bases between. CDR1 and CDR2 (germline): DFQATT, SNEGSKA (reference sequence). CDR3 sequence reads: CSAVSSGVQFF. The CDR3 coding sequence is TGCAGTGCCGTAAGTTCTGGGGTGCAGTTCTTC.

The CDR3 DNA reads as TGTGCCAGCAGCTGGGGCGGGGCAGCCGGGGCCGTGGGCTACGAGCAGTACTTC. Its translation is CASSWGGAAGAVGYEQYF. V and J are TRBV7-4 and TRBJ2-7; possible D gene TRBD2, 6 bases. The CDR3 runs to 18 residues. V was trimmed by 4 bases and J by 3 bases, leaving 25 bases between them. Germline V CDR1 and CDR2: SGHVT, SQSDAQ.

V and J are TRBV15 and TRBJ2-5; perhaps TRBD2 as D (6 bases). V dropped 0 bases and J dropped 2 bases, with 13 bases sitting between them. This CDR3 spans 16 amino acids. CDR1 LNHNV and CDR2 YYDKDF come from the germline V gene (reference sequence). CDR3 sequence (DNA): TGTGCCACCAGCAGAGACCGGCCCGGGAGACAAGAGACCCAGTACTTC. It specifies CATSRDRPGRQETQYF.

The CDR3 is CASSLIRDSSTDTQYF. The CDR3 DNA sequence: TGCGCCAGCAGCTTAATACGGGACAGTAGCACAGATACGCAGTATTTT. The chain uses TRBV5-1 and TRBJ2-3, with 7 bases identical to TRBD1. Per the germline V gene, CDR1 is SGHRS and CDR2 is YFSETQ. This CDR3 spans 16 amino acids. V was pared by 2 bases and J by 0 bases, with 6 bases of the junction left unmatched.

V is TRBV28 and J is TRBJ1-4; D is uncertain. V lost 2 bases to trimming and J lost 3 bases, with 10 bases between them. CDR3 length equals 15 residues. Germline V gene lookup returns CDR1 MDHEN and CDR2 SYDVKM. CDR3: CASSLVGRPNEKLFF. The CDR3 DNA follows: TGTGCCAGCAGTTTAGTCGGCAGACCTAATGAAAAACTGTTTTTT.

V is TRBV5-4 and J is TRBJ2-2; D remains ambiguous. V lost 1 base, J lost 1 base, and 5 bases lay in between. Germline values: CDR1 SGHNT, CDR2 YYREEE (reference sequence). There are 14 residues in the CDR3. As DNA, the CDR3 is TGTGCCAGCAGCTTGAGGCAGAACACCGGGGAGCTGTTTTTT. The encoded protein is CASSLRQNTGELFF.